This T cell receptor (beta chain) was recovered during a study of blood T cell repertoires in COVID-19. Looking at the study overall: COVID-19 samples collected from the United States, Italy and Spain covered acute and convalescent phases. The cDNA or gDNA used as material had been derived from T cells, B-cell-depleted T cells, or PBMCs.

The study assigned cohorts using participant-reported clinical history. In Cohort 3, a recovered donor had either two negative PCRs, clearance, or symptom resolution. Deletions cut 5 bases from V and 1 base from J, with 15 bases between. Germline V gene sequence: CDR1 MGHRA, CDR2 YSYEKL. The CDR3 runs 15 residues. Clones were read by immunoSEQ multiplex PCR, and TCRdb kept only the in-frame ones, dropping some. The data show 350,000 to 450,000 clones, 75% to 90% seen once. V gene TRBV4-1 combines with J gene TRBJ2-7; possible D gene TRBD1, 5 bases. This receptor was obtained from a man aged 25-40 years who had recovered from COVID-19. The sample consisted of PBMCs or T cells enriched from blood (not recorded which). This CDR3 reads CASSGKAAGSYEQYF. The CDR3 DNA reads TGCGCCAGCAGCGGAAAAGCCGCAGGGTCCTACGAGCAGTACTTC.